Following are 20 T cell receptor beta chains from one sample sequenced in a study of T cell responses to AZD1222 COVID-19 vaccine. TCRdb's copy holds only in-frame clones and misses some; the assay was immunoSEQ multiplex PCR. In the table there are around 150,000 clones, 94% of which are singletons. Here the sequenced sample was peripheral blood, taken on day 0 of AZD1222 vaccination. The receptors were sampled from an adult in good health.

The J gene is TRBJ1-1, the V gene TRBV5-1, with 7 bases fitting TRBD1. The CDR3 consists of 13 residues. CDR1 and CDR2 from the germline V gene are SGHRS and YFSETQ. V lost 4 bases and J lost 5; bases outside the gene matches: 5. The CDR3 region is CASSAQQGTEAFF. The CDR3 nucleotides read TGCGCCAGCAGCGCTCAACAGGGGACTGAAGCTTTCTTT.

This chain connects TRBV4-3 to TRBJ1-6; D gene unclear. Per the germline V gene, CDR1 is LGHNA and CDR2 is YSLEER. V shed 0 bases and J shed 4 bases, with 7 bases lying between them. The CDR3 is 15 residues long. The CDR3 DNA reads TGCGCCAGCAGCCAAGAGAGCCGGTATAATTCACCCCTCCACTTT. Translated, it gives CASSQESRYNSPLHF.

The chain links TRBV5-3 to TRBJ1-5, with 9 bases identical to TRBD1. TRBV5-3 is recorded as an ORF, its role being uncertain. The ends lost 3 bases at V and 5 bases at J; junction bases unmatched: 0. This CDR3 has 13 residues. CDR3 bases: TGTGCCAGAAGCTGGGACAGGGATCAGCCCCAGCATTTT. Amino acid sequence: CARSWDRDQPQHF.

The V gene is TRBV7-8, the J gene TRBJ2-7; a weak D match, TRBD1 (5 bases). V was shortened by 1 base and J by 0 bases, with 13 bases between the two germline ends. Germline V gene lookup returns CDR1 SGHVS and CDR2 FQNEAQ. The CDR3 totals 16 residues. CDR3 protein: CASSLVGAFLSYEQYV. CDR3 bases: TGTGCCAGCAGCTTAGTTGGGGCGTTCCTCTCCTACGAGCAGTACGTC.

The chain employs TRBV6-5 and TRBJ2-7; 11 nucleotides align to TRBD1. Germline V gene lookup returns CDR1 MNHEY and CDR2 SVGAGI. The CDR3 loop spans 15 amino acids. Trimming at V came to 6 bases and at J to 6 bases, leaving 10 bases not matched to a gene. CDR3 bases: TGTGCCAGCAGACCTTCCGGGACAGGGGGTGCCGAGCAGTACGTC. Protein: CASRPSGTGGAEQYV.

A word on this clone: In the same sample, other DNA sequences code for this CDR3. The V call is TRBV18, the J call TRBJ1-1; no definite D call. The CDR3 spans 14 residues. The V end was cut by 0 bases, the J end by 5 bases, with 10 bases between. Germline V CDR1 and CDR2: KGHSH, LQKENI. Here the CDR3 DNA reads TGTGCCAGCTCACCACCGGTAACGAGGACTGAAGCTTTCTTT. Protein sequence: CASSPPVTRTEAFF.

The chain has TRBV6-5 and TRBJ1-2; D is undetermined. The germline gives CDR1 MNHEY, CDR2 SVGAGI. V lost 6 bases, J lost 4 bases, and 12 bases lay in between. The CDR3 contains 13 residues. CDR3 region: CASRPTSLYGYTF. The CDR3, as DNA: TGTGCCAGCAGACCTACGTCACTCTATGGCTACACCTTC.

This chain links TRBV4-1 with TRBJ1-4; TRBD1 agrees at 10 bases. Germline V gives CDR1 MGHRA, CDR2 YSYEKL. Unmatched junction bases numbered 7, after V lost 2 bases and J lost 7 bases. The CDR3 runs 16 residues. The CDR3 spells CASSQQWTGGGEKLFF. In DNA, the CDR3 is TGCGCCAGCAGCCAACAATGGACAGGGGGAGGTGAAAAACTGTTTTTT.

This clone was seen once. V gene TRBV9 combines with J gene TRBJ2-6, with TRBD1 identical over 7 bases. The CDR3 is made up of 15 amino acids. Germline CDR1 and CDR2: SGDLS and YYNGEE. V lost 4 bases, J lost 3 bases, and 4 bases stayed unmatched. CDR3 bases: TGTGCCAGCAGCCCCGACAGGGTTGGGGCCAACGTCCTGACTTTC. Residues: CASSPDRVGANVLTF. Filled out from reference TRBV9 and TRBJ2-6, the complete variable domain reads DSGVTQTPKHLITATGQRVTLRCSPRSGDLSVYWYQQSLDQGLQFLIQYYNGEERAKGNILERFSAQQFPDLHSELNLSSLELGDSALYFCASSPDRVGANVLTFGAGSRLTVL.

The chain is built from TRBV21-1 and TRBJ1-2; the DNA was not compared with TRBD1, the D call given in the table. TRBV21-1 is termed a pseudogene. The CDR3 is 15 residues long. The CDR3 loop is CASSKVGRLNYGYTF. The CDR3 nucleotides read TGTGCCAGCAGCAAAGTTGGCAGATTAAACTATGGCTACACCTTC.

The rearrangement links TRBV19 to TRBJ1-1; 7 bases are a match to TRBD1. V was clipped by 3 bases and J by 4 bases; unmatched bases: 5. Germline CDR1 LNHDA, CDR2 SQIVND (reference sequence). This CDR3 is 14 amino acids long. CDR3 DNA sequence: TGTGCCAGTAGTATTTTAGACAGGGCCACTGAAGCTTTCTTT. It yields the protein CASSILDRATEAFF.

The CDR3 protein is CASRSRQGQRYGYTF. The CDR3 coding sequence is TGTGCCAGCCGATCCCGACAGGGGCAGAGGTATGGCTACACCTTC. This chain links TRBV21-1 with TRBJ1-2; the table names TRBD1, a call not compared with the DNA. TRBV21-1 counts as a pseudogene. The CDR3 contains 15 residues.

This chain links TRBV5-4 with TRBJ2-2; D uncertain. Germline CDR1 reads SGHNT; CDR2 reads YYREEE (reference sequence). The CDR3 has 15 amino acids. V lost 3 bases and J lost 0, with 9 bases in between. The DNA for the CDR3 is TGTGCCAGCAGCTCGGGTATCGCGAACACCGGGGAGCTGTTTTTT. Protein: CASSSGIANTGELFF.

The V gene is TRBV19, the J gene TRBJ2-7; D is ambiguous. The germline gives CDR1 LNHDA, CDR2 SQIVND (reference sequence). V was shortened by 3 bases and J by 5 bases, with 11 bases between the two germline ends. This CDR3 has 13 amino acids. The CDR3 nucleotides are TGTGCCAGTAGTATGACGTCAGGTCACGAGCAGTACGTC. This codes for CASSMTSGHEQYV.

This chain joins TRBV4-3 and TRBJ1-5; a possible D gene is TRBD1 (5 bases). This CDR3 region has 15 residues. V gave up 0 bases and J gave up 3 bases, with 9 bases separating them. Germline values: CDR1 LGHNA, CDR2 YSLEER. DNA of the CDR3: TGCGCCAGCAGCCAAGATTCAGGGCTCAATCAGCCCCAGCATTTT. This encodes CASSQDSGLNQPQHF.

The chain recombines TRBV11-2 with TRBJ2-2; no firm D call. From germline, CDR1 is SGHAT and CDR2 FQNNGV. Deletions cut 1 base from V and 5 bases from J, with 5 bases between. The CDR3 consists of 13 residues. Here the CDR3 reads CASSLVVTGELFF. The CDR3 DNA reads TGTGCCAGCAGCTTAGTCGTGACCGGGGAGCTGTTTTTT.

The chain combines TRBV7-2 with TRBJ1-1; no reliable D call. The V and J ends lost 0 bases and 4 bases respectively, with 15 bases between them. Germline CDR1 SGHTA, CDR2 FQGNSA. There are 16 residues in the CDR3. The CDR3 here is CASSLAKGRARTEAFF. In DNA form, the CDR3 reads TGTGCCAGCAGCTTAGCTAAAGGGCGCGCACGCACTGAAGCTTTCTTT. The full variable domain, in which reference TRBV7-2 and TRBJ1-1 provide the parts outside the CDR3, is GAGVSQSPSNKVTEKGKDVELRCDPISGHTALYWYRQSLGQGLEFLIYFQGNSAPDKSGLPSDRFSAERTGGSVSTLTIQRTQQEDSAVYLCASSLAKGRARTEAFFGQGTRLTVV.

As DNA, the CDR3 is TGTGCCAGCAGCTTACAGGGGAACTATGGCTACACCTTC. It codes for CASSLQGNYGYTF. This sequence joins TRBV7-8 and TRBJ1-2, with a possible D match to TRBD1 (6 bases). The germline gives CDR1 SGHVS, CDR2 FQNEAQ. V lost 2 bases to trimming and J lost 2 bases, with 6 bases between them. This CDR3 is built from 13 residues.

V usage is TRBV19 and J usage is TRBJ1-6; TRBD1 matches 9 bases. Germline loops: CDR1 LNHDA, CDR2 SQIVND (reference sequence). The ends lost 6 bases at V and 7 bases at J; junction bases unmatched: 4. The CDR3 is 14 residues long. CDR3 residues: CASSRQGDNSPLHF. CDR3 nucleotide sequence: TGTGCCAGTAGCAGACAGGGGGACAATTCACCCCTCCACTTT.

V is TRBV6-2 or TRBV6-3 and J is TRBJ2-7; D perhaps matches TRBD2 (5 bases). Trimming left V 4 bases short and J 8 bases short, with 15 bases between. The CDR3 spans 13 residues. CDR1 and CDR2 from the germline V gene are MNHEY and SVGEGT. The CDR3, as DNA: TGTGCCAGCAGTTTTTCGGGATCCCGCCAGCAGTACGTC. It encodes CASSFSGSRQQYV.